This T cell receptor beta chain came from a study of T cells in Graves' hyperthyroidism and ophthalmopathy. Study-level points and caveats: Also found in blood were most expanded thyroid clonotypes above 0.001.

This clonotype was detected many times. Its specificity is unknown. It was RNA transcripts that yielded the amplified TCR beta CDR3 regions. First-round RT-PCR targeting the TCR CDR3 was performed with the HTBI primer set. Each CDR3 protein gets one entry after TCRdb re-called the multiplex PCR reads with MiXCR. The data show a few hundred thousand distinct CDR3 sequences, with approximately 14% seen just once and about a quarter held by the top ten. Blood dates from first hyperthyroidism diagnosis, before any ophthalmopathy symptoms. Isolation of PBMCs was performed on about 9.9 ml fresh peripheral blood. The CDR3 contains 14 residues. The V gene lost 10 bases and the J gene lost 5 bases, with 19 bases spanning the gap. CDR1 and CDR2 (germline): MDHEN, SYDVKM.

The TCR sequence derives from a woman under 30 with Graves' hyperthyroidism that later progressed to Graves' ophthalmopathy. The sequenced sample consisted of blood. The J gene is TRBJ2-3, the V gene TRBV28, with D perhaps matching TRBD1 (6 bases). This CDR3 is CATRCRDKKDTQYF. CDR3 sequence (DNA): TGTGCCACCCGGTGCCGGGACAAGAAAGATACGCAGTATTTT.